This TCR beta chain originates from a study of T cell responses to AZD1222 COVID-19 vaccine (dated by TCRdb to about 2021). Notes on the research overall: AZD1222 recipients with second doses at about 4 weeks or about 12 weeks were pooled, because spike-specific TCR depth and breadth did not differ between schedules. TCR sequencing covered 230 to 250 trial participants: 200 to 210 given two doses of AZD1222 and 26 given two doses of MenACWY control vaccine. Trial participants were enrolled into age subgroups of 18-55, 56-69 and 70-plus years, which contained about 160, 30 and 59 TCR-sequenced participants, respectively. The paper as a whole reports these results and caveats: Conclusions about previously exposed vaccinees are limited because only six or seven AZD1222 recipients were SARS-CoV-2 seropositive at baseline. Because no day 14 peak-response samples were available, the repertoires could be characterized only after the peak T cell response. Participants were mostly white British and included more females than males, and it was suggested by the authors that clonal diversity may have been underestimated. A significant rise in spike-specific TCR breadth and depth was observed after two AZD1222 doses relative to day 0 and relative to MenACWY recipients. Nearly half of unique spike-specific TCRs reportedly recognized epitopes outside regions mutated in the B.1.351 and B.1.1.7 variants. Vaccine-associated CD4 TCRs spanned the whole spike protein, with dominant responses in regions 160-218 and 743-854. The 56-69-year group was small, and its depth increase did not reach significance, likely because of low power.

The CDR3 regions of human TCRbeta chains were analyzed by immunosequencing. Under the source paper's analysis protocol: Repertoire TCRs were checked for matches against a reference library of SARS-CoV-2-specific TCRs that had been generated using the MIRA antigen-specificity platform. Breadth meant the fraction of unique TCRs that were SARS-CoV-2-associated, whereas depth meant the fraction of total T cells that were SARS-CoV-2-associated. Using the MIRA data, every spike-specific TCR was mapped to the spike region that the TCR reacted to and assigned to either a CD4 or a CD8 class. Log10-transformed breadth and depth values were compared by one-way ANOVA with Sidak's multiple comparisons tests. The clones in this table, taken by TCRdb from immuneACCESS, are in-frame only. Not every clone is retained; where verified, under half of the shortfall comes from an unresolved V gene, and the cause of the rest is unknown. V and J calls and clone size are copied from that table; D and trimming were computed from the DNA. Across this sample there are about 190,000 clones, with roughly 91% seen only once. The ten largest clonotypes hold 0.99% of the sample.

This sample's time point label indicates: baseline before first vaccination. Samples from vaccinated people were obtained from the UK trials COV001 and COV002, which included a single-blind randomized controlled phase 2/3 trial of AZD1222 (ChAdOx1 nCoV-19) in healthy adults. For TCRbeta chain sequencing, PBMC samples from trial participants were taken at day 0 and at day 28 after the second dose. About this clone: The target of this receptor is not known. There are no base qualities to consult, and no much larger clone falls within one base.

CDR1 and CDR2 are read off the germline V gene as SGHRS and YFSETQ. The CDR3 has 15 amino acids, counting the end cysteine and phenylalanine. The DNA shown is the 45-base CDR3, in frame from base 1. Between the V and J ends, shortened by 4 bases and 4 bases respectively, the junction contains 15 bases. The sequence was collected from an adult in good health. Sequencing was performed on peripheral blood, taken on day 0 of AZD1222 vaccination. The chain is made from TRBV5-1 and TRBJ2-1, with no D gene named confidently. CDR3 loop: CASSIRVSKYNEQFF. The DNA sequence is given as TGCGCCAGCAGCATCCGCGTTAGCAAATACAATGAGCAGTTCTTC.